These 24 T cell receptor beta chains originate from one sample sequenced in a study of blood T cells in healthy people across ages. PCR was performed a second time for 7 to 11 cycles using a sample-barcoded 5' primer and a J-beta primer mix. MiXCR, run by TCRdb on the 5' RACE reads, gives a single entry per CDR3 protein. This table holds nearly 800,000 distinct CDR3 sequences, roughly 25% found once. The same sample was also used in a study of T cells of mothers and their children.

Sequenced sample: blood. The origin of the receptors is a boy aged 5 to 17 in good health.

In this sample, this clonotype turned up a few times. The chain joins TRBV7-8 to TRBJ2-5, with 10 bases identical to TRBD2. The germline V gene encodes CDR1 SGHVS and CDR2 FQNEAQ. The CDR3 is made up of 16 amino acids. With 2 bases clipped from V and 5 bases from J, the junction kept 8 bases outside the gene matches. This CDR3 reads CASSLRERGGSETQYF. CDR3 nucleotide sequence: TGTGCCAGCAGCTTACGCGAGCGGGGGGGCAGTGAGACCCAGTACTTC.

This clonotype showed up just a few times. The V gene is TRBV15, the J gene TRBJ2-5; the D gene could be TRBD1 or TRBD2 (5 bases each). The J call could be wrong; TRBJ2-7 is a better fit for the DNA end. CDR1 and CDR2 from the germline V gene are LNHNV and YYDKDF (reference sequence). The CDR3 loop spans 15 amino acids. The CDR3 DNA reads as TGTGCCACCAGCAGAGATTACGGGGCCTCCTACGAGCAGTACTTC. It specifies CATSRDYGASYEQYF.

V gene TRBV5-1 combines with J gene TRBJ2-5; D is possibly TRBD2 (6 bases). Germline V gene sequence: CDR1 SGHRS, CDR2 YFSETQ. Trimming pared 1 base from V and 4 bases from J, leaving 14 bases between. This CDR3 has 15 residues. The CDR3 region is CASSLFSGGRETQYF. The CDR3 DNA is TGCGCCAGCAGCTTGTTTTCCGGGGGAAGAGAGACCCAGTACTTC. The whole variable domain, filled in from reference TRBV5-1 and TRBJ2-5, reads KAGVTQTPRYLIKTRGQQVTLSCSPISGHRSVSWYQQTPGQGLQFLFEYFSETQRNKGNFPGRFSGRQFSNSRSEMNVSTLELGDSALYLCASSLFSGGRETQYFGPGTRLLVL.

On this clonotype itself: The DNA is omitted, as the CDR3 cannot be located on it reliably, and the CDR3 follows TCRdb's listing. The chain uses TRBV12-3 or TRBV12-4 and TRBJ2-1. The CDR3 totals 15 residues, both ends included. The CDR3 reads CASSLFLLGSSEQFF.

CDR3 residues: CASSAGLNEQFF. In nucleotides, the CDR3 is TGTGCCAGCAGCGCCGGCCTCAATGAGCAGTTCTTC. The chain combines TRBV9 with TRBJ2-1; D unclear. V was cut by 3 bases and J by 6 bases, with 7 bases left in between. The CDR3 is 12 residues long. In germline, CDR1 is SGDLS, CDR2 YYNGEE. Full variable domain (remainder filled in from reference TRBV9 and TRBJ2-1): DSGVTQTPKHLITATGQRVTLRCSPRSGDLSVYWYQQSLDQGLQFLIQYYNGEERAKGNILERFSAQQFPDLHSELNLSSLELGDSALYFCASSAGLNEQFFGPGTRLTVL.

This clonotype was recorded a few times. The chain uses TRBV4-1 and TRBJ2-7; 8 positions match TRBD1. Trimming at V came to 0 bases and at J to 3 bases, leaving 16 bases not matched to a gene. Looked up from germline, CDR1 is MGHRA and CDR2 is YSYEKL. The CDR3 has 19 residues. The DNA for the CDR3 is TGCGCCAGCAGCCAAGATCCAAGCAGGGGGCGCGGGCCTATCTACGAGCAGTACTTC. It yields the protein CASSQDPSRGRGPIYEQYF.

This clonotype was seen only a few times. This chain links TRBV29-1 with TRBJ2-3; D not certain. This CDR3 comprises 16 residues. The germline V gene encodes CDR1 SQVTM and CDR2 ANQGSEA. Trimming left V 6 bases short and J 4 bases short, with 23 bases between. CDR3 in DNA: TGCAGCGTCCCCTCCATCAGGTCACAAGGCTCAGATACGCAGTATTTT. It codes for CSVPSIRSQGSDTQYF.

The table lists this clonotype with a few counts. This chain links TRBV20-1 with TRBJ2-5; no clear D gene. TRBJ2-7 explains the end of the DNA better; the J call may be wrong. Germline CDR1 DFQATT, CDR2 SNEGSKA (reference sequence). The CDR3 runs to 12 residues. CDR3 coding DNA: TGCAGTGCTAGAGTCGACGGCTACGAGCAGTACTTC. It encodes CSARVDGYEQYF.

The chain has TRBV4-3 and TRBJ2-7; D possibly uses TRBD1 or TRBD2 (6 bases each). Germline assignment: CDR1 LGHNA and CDR2 YSLEER. This CDR3 has 14 amino acids. V lost 0 bases, J lost 6 bases, and 12 bases lay in between. The CDR3 sequence: CASSQDSGASEQYF. The CDR3 DNA is TGCGCCAGCAGCCAAGATTCGGGGGCGAGCGAGCAGTACTTC.

Only a few counts were recorded for this clonotype. This rearrangement joins TRBV29-1 to TRBJ2-5; D gene unclear. Germline V CDR1 and CDR2: SQVTM, ANQGSEA. The CDR3 contains 12 residues. The V and J ends lost 6 bases and 5 bases respectively, with 13 bases between them. The CDR3 spells CSVNSGQETQYF. The CDR3 bases are TGCAGCGTGAATTCCGGTCAGGAGACCCAGTACTTC.

V and J are TRBV2 and TRBJ1-4, with D unresolved. V shed 8 bases and J shed 7 bases, with 8 bases lying between them. The germline V gene has CDR1 SNHLY and CDR2 FYNNEI. This CDR3 is built from 11 residues. The chain's CDR3 is CASGPSEKLFF. In nucleotides, the CDR3 is TGTGCCAGCGGTCCGTCTGAAAAACTGTTTTTT.

The genes are TRBV20-1 and TRBJ1-5; 7 bases line up with TRBD1. Germline lookup yields CDR1 DFQATT and CDR2 SNEGSKA (reference sequence). CDR3 size: 14 residues. The J segment lost 2 bases and the V segment lost 4 bases, leaving 5 bases of the junction unmatched. In DNA, the CDR3 is TGCAGTGCTACCAGACAGGGAGGCAATCAGCCCCAGCATTTT. Translating it yields CSATRQGGNQPQHF.

About this clonotype itself: The CDR3 does not end in the conserved phenylalanine or tryptophan, so this is likely a read error. The rearrangement links TRBV29-1 to TRBJ2-4; no definite D call. Deletions cut 1 base from V and 3 bases from J, with 7 bases between. CDR3 length: 13 residues. Germline V gene lookup returns CDR1 SQVTM and CDR2 ANQGSEA. The CDR3 loop reads CSVEGVGKNIQYL. DNA of the CDR3: TGCAGCGTTGAAGGGGTGGGCAAAAACATTCAGTACTTA.

The chain carries TRBV27 and TRBJ2-1; 10 bases match TRBD2. Germline CDR1 is MNHEY and CDR2 is SMNVEV (reference sequence). This CDR3 spans 15 amino acids. The V segment lost 3 bases and the J segment 2 bases; nucleotides outside the gene matches: 1. The CDR3 DNA is TGTGCCAGCAGTTTTACTAGCGGGACCTACAATGAGCAGTTCTTC. Encoded protein: CASSFTSGTYNEQFF.

A few counts support this clonotype. The chain joins TRBV11-2 to TRBJ2-5; 12 positions match TRBD2. With V trimmed by 0 bases and J by 5 bases, 7 bases remained unmatched. Germline values: CDR1 SGHAT, CDR2 FQNNGV. The CDR3 runs 17 residues. This CDR3 reads CASSLEVLAGGLETQYF. CDR3 coding DNA: TGTGCCAGCAGCTTAGAGGTACTAGCGGGAGGACTGGAGACCCAGTACTTC. The full variable domain, rest sourced from reference TRBV11-2 and TRBJ2-5, is EAGVAQSPRYKIIEKRQSVAFWCNPISGHATLYWYQQILGQGPKLLIQFQNNGVVDDSQLPKDRFSAERLKGVDSTLKIQPAKLEDSAVYLCASSLEVLAGGLETQYFGPGTRLLVL.

V gene TRBV20-1 combines with J gene TRBJ2-7, with 8 bases identical to TRBD2. V trimming: 1 base; J trimming: 6 bases; junction bases outside the gene matches: 11. The CDR3 sequence is 15 residues long. Germline-derived CDR1 and CDR2 are DFQATT and SNEGSKA (reference sequence). The CDR3, as DNA: TGCAGTGCTAGAGGTCCCAGCGGGAGCCTTAGCGAGCAGTACTTC. Translation: CSARGPSGSLSEQYF.

In this sample, this clonotype turned up a few times. The V gene is TRBV28, the J gene TRBJ1-5; maybe TRBD1 (5 bases). V shed 6 bases and J shed 11 bases, with 26 bases lying between them. This CDR3 is 16 amino acids long. Germline CDR1 and CDR2: MDHEN and SYDVKM. CDR3 DNA: TGTGCCAGCAGCCAATACCGCGGAAGGGGTTCTATGGCCCAGCATTTT. Amino acids: CASSQYRGRGSMAQHF.

The chain is built from TRBV5-1 and TRBJ2-3; the D gene could be TRBD1 or TRBD2 (5 bases each). CDR1 SGHRS and CDR2 YFSETQ come from the germline V gene. CDR3 length equals 16 residues. Trimming left V 4 bases short and J 2 bases short, with 17 bases between. Here the CDR3 reads CASSLGPTRTTDTQYF. The CDR3 nucleotides read TGCGCCAGCAGCCTGGGACCCACCCGCACCACAGATACGCAGTATTTT.

CDR3 DNA sequence: TGTGCCAGCAGTTACCCGGACAGGGACTACGAGCAGTACTTC. Translated, it gives CASSYPDRDYEQYF. The rearrangement uses TRBV6-2 or TRBV6-3 and TRBJ2-7; TRBD1 agrees at 8 bases. This CDR3 is 14 amino acids long. Trimming at V came to 2 bases and at J to 3 bases, leaving 3 bases not matched to a gene. Germline-derived CDR1 and CDR2 are MNHEY and SVGEGT.

The rearrangement links TRBV7-8 to TRBJ2-7; no definite D call. The CDR3 totals 16 residues. V lost 1 base to trimming and J lost 0 bases, with 13 bases between them. Germline-derived CDR1 and CDR2 are SGHVS and FQNEAQ. CDR3 sequence: CASSLGLGLSSYEQYF. CDR3 in DNA: TGTGCCAGCAGCTTAGGTCTGGGCTTGAGCTCCTACGAGCAGTACTTC.

This clonotype came up a few times. V gene TRBV9 combines with J gene TRBJ2-5, with unresolved D. The end of the DNA aligns better with TRBJ2-7, so the J call may be wrong. CDR1 is SGDLS and CDR2 is YYNGEE in the germline V gene. The CDR3 is made up of 16 amino acids. CDR3 DNA: TGTGCCAGCAGCGTAGTGGTCGTCACCGGATTTGTCGAGCAGTACTTC. Its translation: CASSVVVVTGFVEQYF.

The CDR3 DNA is TGCAGTGCTAGAGAGGGAGGGCCTTCTAGCGAGCAGTACTTC. Protein sequence: CSAREGGPSSEQYF. The chain joins TRBV20-1 to TRBJ2-7; 7 bases are a match to TRBD2. Per germline, CDR1 DFQATT and CDR2 SNEGSKA (reference sequence). After removal of 0 bases from V and 6 bases from J, the junction contained 8 bases not matched to a gene. CDR3 length: 14 amino acids.

V gene TRBV18 combines with J gene TRBJ1-4, with D uncertain. The V gene's germline CDR1 is KGHSH and CDR2 LQKENI. Trimming cost V 5 bases and J 0 bases, with 10 bases left between them. The CDR3 is 15 residues long. DNA for the CDR3: TGTGCCAGCTCAGAGCAGCGAGCAACTAATGAAAAACTGTTTTTT. Protein sequence: CASSEQRATNEKLFF.

The rearrangement uses TRBV5-1 and TRBJ1-1; no clear D gene. V was trimmed by 6 bases and J by 3 bases, leaving 12 bases between them. Germline V gene data show CDR1 as SGHRS and CDR2 as YFSETQ. The CDR3 is made up of 13 amino acids. DNA of the CDR3: TGCGCCAGCATTCCTGACTCCGACACTGAAGCTTTCTTT. Translation: CASIPDSDTEAFF.